This is a list of T cell receptor beta chains from one sample in a study of T cell changes during pregnancy in multiple sclerosis. Measured with immunoSEQ multiplex PCR; TCRdb has only the in-frame clones, and not every one. The repertoire includes about 120,000 clones, approximately 93% of them detected once, and 6.2% sits in the top ten. The input for sequencing was peripheral blood, taken before pregnancy. These TCRs come from a female donor with multiple sclerosis, enrolled in a pregnancy study. The CDR3 runs from the conserved cysteine through the conserved F or W. Fields, in order: CDR3 protein, CDR3 DNA, J gene, D gene, V gene. The D gene is left open where the match is weak.

CDR3 protein: CASSLGTEGEKLFF
CDR3 DNA: TGCGCCAGCAGCTTGGGGACAGAGGGTGAAAAACTGTTTTTT
J gene: TRBJ1-4
D gene: .
V gene: TRBV5-1

CDR3 protein: CSGGPHSHEGVNNEQFF
CDR3 DNA: TGCAGCGGCGGCCCTCATAGTCATGAGGGGGTTAACAATGAGCAGTTCTTC
J gene: TRBJ2-1
D gene: .
V gene: TRBV29-1

CDR3 protein: CASSLAVARGGEAFF
CDR3 DNA: TGTGCCAGCAGCTTGGCCGTAGCTCGCGGGGGCGAAGCTTTCTTT
J gene: TRBJ1-1
D gene: .
V gene: TRBV5-6

CDR3 protein: CSVEDRGDRYNYGYTF
CDR3 DNA: TGCAGCGTTGAAGATCGGGGGGACAGGTACAACTATGGCTACACCTTC
J gene: TRBJ1-2
D gene: TRBD1
V gene: TRBV29-1

CDR3 protein: CSGGQPNTEAFF
CDR3 DNA: TGCAGCGGCGGACAGCCGAACACTGAAGCTTTCTTT
J gene: TRBJ1-1
D gene: .
V gene: TRBV29-1

CDR3 protein: CASSVLARRGAYNEQFF
CDR3 DNA: TGTGCCAGCAGCGTTCTAGCAAGGCGGGGGGCCTACAATGAGCAGTTCTTC
J gene: TRBJ2-1
D gene: TRBD2
V gene: TRBV9

CDR3 protein: CASTPPGQGVHGYTF
CDR3 DNA: TGTGCCAGTACCCCACCGGGACAGGGGGTTCATGGCTACACCTTC
J gene: TRBJ1-2
D gene: TRBD1
V gene: TRBV19

CDR3 protein: CAAGRDNEKLFF
CDR3 DNA: TGTGCCGCGGGGCGGGATAATGAAAAACTGTTTTTT
J gene: TRBJ1-4
D gene: .
V gene: TRBV6-5

CDR3 protein: CASSFGSLGEQFF
CDR3 DNA: TGTGCCAGCAGTTTCGGCTCCCTCGGGGAGCAGTTCTTC
J gene: TRBJ2-1
D gene: .
V gene: TRBV27

CDR3 protein: CASSWQGGYEQYF
CDR3 DNA: TGTGCCAGCAGTTGGCAGGGTGGGTACGAGCAGTACTTC
J gene: TRBJ2-7
D gene: .
V gene: TRBV2

CDR3 protein: CASSEARRSYEQYF
CDR3 DNA: TGTGCCAGCAGTGAAGCTCGCCGGTCCTACGAGCAGTACTTC
J gene: TRBJ2-7
D gene: .
V gene: TRBV6-1

CDR3 protein: CASSRTGTGEESDYEQYF
CDR3 DNA: TGTGCCAGTAGTCGTACCGGGACAGGGGAAGAGTCTGACTACGAGCAGTACTTC
J gene: TRBJ2-7
D gene: TRBD1
V gene: TRBV19

CDR3 protein: CASSFGRTGNTIYF
CDR3 DNA: TGTGCCAGCAGCTTTGGGAGGACTGGAAACACCATATATTTT
J gene: TRBJ1-3
D gene: .
V gene: TRBV5-4

CDR3 protein: CASGMSAGGRFSEQFF
CDR3 DNA: TGTGCCAGTGGGATGTCAGCGGGGGGGCGATTTTCGGAGCAGTTCTTC
J gene: TRBJ2-1
D gene: TRBD2
V gene: TRBV19